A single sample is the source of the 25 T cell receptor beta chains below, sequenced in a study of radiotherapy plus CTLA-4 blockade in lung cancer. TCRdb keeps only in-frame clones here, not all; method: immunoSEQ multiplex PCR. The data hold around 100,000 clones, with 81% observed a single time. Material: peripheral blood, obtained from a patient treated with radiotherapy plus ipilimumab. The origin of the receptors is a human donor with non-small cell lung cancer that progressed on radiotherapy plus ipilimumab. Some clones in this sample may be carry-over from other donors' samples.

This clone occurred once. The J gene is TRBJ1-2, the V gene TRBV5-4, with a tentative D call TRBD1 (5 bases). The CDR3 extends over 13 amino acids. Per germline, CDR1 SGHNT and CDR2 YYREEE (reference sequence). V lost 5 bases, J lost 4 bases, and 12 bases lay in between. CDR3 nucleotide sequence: TGTGCCAGCAGTCGACAGTCGAGCTATGGCTACACCTTC. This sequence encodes CASSRQSSYGYTF.

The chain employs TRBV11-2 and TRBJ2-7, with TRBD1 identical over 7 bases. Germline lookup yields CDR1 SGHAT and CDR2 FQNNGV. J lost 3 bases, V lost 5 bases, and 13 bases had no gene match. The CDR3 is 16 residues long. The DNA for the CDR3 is TGTGCCAGCAGCCCCAGTCCCACAGGGGACATCTACGAGCAGTACTTC. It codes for CASSPSPTGDIYEQYF.

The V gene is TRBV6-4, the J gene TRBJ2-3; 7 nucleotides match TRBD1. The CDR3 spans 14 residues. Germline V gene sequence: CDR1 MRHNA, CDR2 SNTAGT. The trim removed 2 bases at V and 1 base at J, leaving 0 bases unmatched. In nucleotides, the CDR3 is TGTGCCAGCAGTGACGGACAGGGCACAGATACGCAGTATTTT. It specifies CASSDGQGTDTQYF.

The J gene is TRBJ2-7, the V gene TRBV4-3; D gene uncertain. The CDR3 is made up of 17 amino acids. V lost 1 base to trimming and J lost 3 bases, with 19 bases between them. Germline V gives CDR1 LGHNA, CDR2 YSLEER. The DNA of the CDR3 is TGCGCCAGCAGCCAAGGGTTCGACGCTGGGCGCTACTACGAGCAGTACTTC. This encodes CASSQGFDAGRYYEQYF.

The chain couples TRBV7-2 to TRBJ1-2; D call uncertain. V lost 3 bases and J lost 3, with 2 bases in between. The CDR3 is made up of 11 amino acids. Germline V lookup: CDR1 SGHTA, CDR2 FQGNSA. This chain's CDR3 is CASSFYYGYTF. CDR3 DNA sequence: TGTGCCAGCAGCTTCTACTATGGCTACACCTTC.

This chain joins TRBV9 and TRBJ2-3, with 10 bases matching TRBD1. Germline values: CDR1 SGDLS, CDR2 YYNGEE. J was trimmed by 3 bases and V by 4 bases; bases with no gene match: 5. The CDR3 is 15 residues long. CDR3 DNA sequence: TGTGCCAGCAGCATGGACAGGGGGATAACAGATACGCAGTATTTT. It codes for CASSMDRGITDTQYF. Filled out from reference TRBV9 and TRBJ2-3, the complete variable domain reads DSGVTQTPKHLITATGQRVTLRCSPRSGDLSVYWYQQSLDQGLQFLIQYYNGEERAKGNILERFSAQQFPDLHSELNLSSLELGDSALYFCASSMDRGITDTQYFGPGTRLTVL.

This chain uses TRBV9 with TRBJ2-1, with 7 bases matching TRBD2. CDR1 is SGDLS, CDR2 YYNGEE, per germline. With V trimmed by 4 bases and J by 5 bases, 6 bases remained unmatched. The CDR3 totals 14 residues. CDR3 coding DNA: TGTGCCAGCAGCACAATAGCGGGTAACAATGAGCAGTTCTTC. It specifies CASSTIAGNNEQFF. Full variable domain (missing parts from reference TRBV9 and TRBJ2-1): DSGVTQTPKHLITATGQRVTLRCSPRSGDLSVYWYQQSLDQGLQFLIQYYNGEERAKGNILERFSAQQFPDLHSELNLSSLELGDSALYFCASSTIAGNNEQFFGPGTRLTVL.

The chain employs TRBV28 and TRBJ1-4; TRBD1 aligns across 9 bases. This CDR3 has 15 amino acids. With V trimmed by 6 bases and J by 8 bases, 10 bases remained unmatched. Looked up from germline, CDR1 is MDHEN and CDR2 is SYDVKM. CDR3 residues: CASSAPGQGAEKLFF. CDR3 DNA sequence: TGTGCCAGCAGCGCCCCGGGACAGGGAGCCGAAAAACTGTTTTTT.

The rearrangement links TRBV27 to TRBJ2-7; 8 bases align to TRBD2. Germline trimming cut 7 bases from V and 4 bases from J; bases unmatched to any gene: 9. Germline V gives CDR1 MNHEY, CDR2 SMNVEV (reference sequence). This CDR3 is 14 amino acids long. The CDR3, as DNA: TGTGCCAGCACCCCCCCACGGGGGGGATACGAGCAGTACTTC. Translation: CASTPPRGGYEQYF.

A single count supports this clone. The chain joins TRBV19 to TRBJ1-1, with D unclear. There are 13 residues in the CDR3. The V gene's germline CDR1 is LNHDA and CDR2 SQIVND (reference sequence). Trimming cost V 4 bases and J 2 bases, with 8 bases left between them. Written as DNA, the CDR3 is TGTGCCAGTAGTAAGGCAGAAAACACTGAAGCTTTCTTT. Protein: CASSKAENTEAFF.

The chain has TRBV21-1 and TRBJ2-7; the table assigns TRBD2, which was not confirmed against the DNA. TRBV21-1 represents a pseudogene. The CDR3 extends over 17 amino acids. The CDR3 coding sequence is TGTGCCAGCAGCAAAAGGGGGGCCAGGGACTACTTGTACGAGCAGTACTTC. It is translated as CASSKRGARDYLYEQYF.

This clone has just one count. The DNA of the CDR3 is TGCGCCAGCAGACTGGGACTAGCGGGGGGAATCACCGGGGAGCTGTTTTTT. Protein: CASRLGLAGGITGELFF. The chain combines TRBV5-1 with TRBJ2-2; 15 bases match TRBD2. Unmatched junction bases numbered 6, after V lost 5 bases and J lost 4 bases. The CDR3 covers 17 residues. Germline V gives CDR1 SGHRS, CDR2 YFSETQ.

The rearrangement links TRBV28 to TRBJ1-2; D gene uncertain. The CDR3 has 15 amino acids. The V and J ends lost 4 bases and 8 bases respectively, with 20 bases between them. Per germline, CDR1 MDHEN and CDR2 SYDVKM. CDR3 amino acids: CASSSTPDVPSGYTF. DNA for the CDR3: TGTGCCAGCAGTTCAACCCCGGACGTCCCGTCGGGCTACACCTTC.

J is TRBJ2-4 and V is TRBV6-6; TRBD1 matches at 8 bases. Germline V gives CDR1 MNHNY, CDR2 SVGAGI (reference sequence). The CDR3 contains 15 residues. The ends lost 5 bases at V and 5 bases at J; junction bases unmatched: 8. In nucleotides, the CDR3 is TGTGCCAGCAGTCAACACCAGGACAGGGAAAACATTCAGTACTTC. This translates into CASSQHQDRENIQYF.

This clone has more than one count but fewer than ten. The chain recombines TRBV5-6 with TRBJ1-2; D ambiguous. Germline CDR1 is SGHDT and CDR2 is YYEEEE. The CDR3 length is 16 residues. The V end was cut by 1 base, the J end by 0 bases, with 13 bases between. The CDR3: CASSLSGSTSNYGYTF. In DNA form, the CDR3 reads TGTGCCAGCAGCTTGTCTGGGTCAACATCTAACTATGGCTACACCTTC.

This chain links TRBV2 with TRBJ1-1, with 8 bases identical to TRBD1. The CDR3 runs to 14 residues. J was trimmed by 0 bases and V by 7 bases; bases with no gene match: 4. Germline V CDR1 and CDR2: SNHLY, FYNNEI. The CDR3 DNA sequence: TGTGCCAGCACTCCGGACAGGGTGAACACTGAAGCTTTCTTT. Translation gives CASTPDRVNTEAFF.

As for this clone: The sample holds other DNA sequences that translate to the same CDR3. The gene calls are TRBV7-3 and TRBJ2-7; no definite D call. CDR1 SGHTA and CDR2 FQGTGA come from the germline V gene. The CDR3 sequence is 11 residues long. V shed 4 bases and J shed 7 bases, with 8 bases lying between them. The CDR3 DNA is TGTGCCAGCAGCTCAGGATCTGAGCAGTACTTC. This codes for CASSSGSEQYF.

This CDR3 is CASSLPGNSPLHF. The CDR3 coding sequence is TGTGCCAGCAGTTTACCCGGAAATTCACCCCTCCACTTT. The rearrangement joins TRBV28 to TRBJ1-6; D unresolved. V was pared by 2 bases and J by 7 bases, with 6 bases between. Germline V gene sequence: CDR1 MDHEN, CDR2 SYDVKM. This CDR3 is 13 amino acids long.

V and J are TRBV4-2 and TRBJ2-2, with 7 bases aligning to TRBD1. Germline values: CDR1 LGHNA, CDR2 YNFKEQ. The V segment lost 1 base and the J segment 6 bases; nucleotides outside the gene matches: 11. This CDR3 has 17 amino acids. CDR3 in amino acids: CASSQVTGDWVAGELFF. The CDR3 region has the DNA TGTGCCAGCAGCCAAGTTACAGGGGATTGGGTGGCCGGGGAGCTGTTTTTT.

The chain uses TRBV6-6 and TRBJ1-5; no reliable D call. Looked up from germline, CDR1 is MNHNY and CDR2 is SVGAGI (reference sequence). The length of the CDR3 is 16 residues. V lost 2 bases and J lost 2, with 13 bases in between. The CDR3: CASSYSRLDGNQPQHF. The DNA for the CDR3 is TGTGCCAGCAGTTACAGCCGGCTTGATGGCAATCAGCCCCAGCATTTT.

The CDR3 spells CASSLVSSGAAGTQYF. Written as DNA, the CDR3 is TGTGCCAGCAGCTTAGTTTCGTCGGGGGCGGCCGGGACCCAGTACTTC. The gene calls are TRBV7-9 and TRBJ2-5; D may match TRBD1 or TRBD2 (6 bases each). V was trimmed by 1 base and J by 7 bases, leaving 19 bases between them. There are 16 residues in the CDR3. CDR1 SEHNR and CDR2 FQNEAQ come from the germline V gene (reference sequence).

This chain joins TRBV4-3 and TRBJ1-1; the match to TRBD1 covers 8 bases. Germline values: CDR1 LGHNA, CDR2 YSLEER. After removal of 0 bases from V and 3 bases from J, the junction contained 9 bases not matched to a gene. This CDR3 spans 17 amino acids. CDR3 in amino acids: CASSQDPRQGSHTEAFF. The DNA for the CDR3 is TGCGCCAGCAGCCAAGACCCCCGACAGGGGTCCCACACTGAAGCTTTCTTT.

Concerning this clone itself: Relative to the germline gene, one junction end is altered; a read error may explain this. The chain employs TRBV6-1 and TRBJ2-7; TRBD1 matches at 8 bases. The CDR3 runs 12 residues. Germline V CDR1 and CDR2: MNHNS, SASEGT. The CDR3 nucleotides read TGTGCCAGCGGTGACAGGGGATACGAGCAGTACTTC. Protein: CASGDRGYEQYF.

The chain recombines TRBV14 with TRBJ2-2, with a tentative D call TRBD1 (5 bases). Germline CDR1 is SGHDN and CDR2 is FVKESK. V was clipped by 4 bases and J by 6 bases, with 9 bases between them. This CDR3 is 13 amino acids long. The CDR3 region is CASSLPGSGELFF. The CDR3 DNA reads TGTGCCAGCAGCCTCCCAGGGTCCGGGGAGCTGTTTTTT.

DNA for the CDR3: TGTGCCAGCAGTGTGAACAACGCGAACACCGGGGAGCTGTTTTTT. Protein sequence: CASSVNNANTGELFF. The rearrangement uses TRBV6-4 and TRBJ2-2, with D unresolved. The CDR3 spans 15 residues. The V and J ends lost 4 bases and 0 bases respectively, with 9 bases between them. CDR1 and CDR2 from the germline V gene are MRHNA and SNTAGT.